The 21 T cell receptor beta chains below come from one sample, sequenced in a study of T cells after yellow fever vaccination. One entry per CDR3 protein results from TCRdb running MiXCR on the 5' RACE reads. The table includes a few hundred thousand distinct CDR3 sequences, approximately 5.7% detected once. This sample comprised PBMCs, obtained 5 days after the yellow fever booster vaccination. These receptors came from a man aged 25 to 40 who received the YFV17D yellow fever vaccine.

Only one count was recorded for this clonotype. One junction end does not reproduce the germline sequence, and a read error may be involved. The V gene is TRBV3-1, the J gene TRBJ2-3; D might be TRBD2 (6 bases). Germline CDR1 reads LGHDT; CDR2 reads YNNKEL (reference sequence). CDR3 length: 15 residues. CDR3 DNA: TGTGCCACCAGCCACCGGCTAGCGAGCACAGATACGCAGTATTTT. This encodes CATSHRLASTDTQYF.

This clonotype has a count of ten or more. This sequence joins TRBV5-1 and TRBJ2-1, with D perhaps TRBD2 (5 bases). This CDR3 comprises 18 residues. Germline V gene data show CDR1 as SGHRS and CDR2 as YFSETQ. V lost 0 bases, J lost 0 bases, and 16 bases lay in between. The CDR3, as DNA: TGCGCCAGCAGCTTGGCGGGAAGGACGGAATTCTCCTACAATGAGCAGTTCTTC. Its protein product is CASSLAGRTEFSYNEQFF.

The J gene is TRBJ2-3, the V gene TRBV20-1; TRBD2 agrees at 10 bases. Trimming cost V 5 bases and J 1 base; bases outside gene matches: 6. Per the germline V gene, CDR1 is DFQATT and CDR2 is SNEGSKA (reference sequence). The CDR3 runs 15 residues. CDR3 residues: CSAYPSGRGTDTQYF. The CDR3 nucleotides read TGCAGTGCTTATCCCAGCGGGAGGGGCACAGATACGCAGTATTTT.

This clonotype has just a few counts. CDR3 DNA: TGTGCCAGCAGTCCCGACAGGGCTTCTGGCTACACCTTC. Translated: CASSPDRASGYTF. The rearrangement links TRBV12-3 or TRBV12-4 to TRBJ1-2, with 7 bases aligning to TRBD1. Trimming at V came to 5 bases and at J to 7 bases, leaving 7 bases not matched to a gene. The CDR3 covers 13 residues.

This clonotype was picked up a small number of times. The chain uses TRBV7-2 and TRBJ2-3, with 7 bases fitting TRBD1. CDR3 length: 16 residues. In germline, CDR1 is SGHTA, CDR2 FQGNSA. With V trimmed by 2 bases and J by 4 bases, 9 bases remained unmatched. CDR3 sequence (DNA): TGTGCCAGCAGCTTAAACAGGGGACCGAGGGCAGATACGCAGTATTTT. Translating gives CASSLNRGPRADTQYF.

This clonotype showed up many times. V is TRBV7-2 and J is TRBJ1-5, with D unresolved. V gave up 6 bases and J gave up 5 bases, with 8 bases separating them. The CDR3 is 12 amino acids. Germline loops: CDR1 SGHTA, CDR2 FQGNSA. The chain's CDR3 is CASSYLYQPQHF. The CDR3 coding sequence is TGTGCCAGCAGTTACTTGTATCAGCCCCAGCATTTT.

This clonotype was recorded many times. The gene calls are TRBV29-1 and TRBJ2-5; no reliable D call. The CDR3 has 12 residues. Germline V CDR1 and CDR2: SQVTM, ANQGSEA. The V end was cut by 4 bases, the J end by 0 bases, with 6 bases between. Written as DNA, the CDR3 is TGCAGCGTTGTGCAGAACCAAGAGACCCAGTACTTC. Translated, it gives CSVVQNQETQYF.

The chain uses TRBV7-2 and TRBJ1-5; a weak D match, TRBD1 (6 bases). There are 14 residues in the CDR3. The germline V and J ends were trimmed by 4 bases and 9 bases, with 16 bases remaining between them. CDR1 and CDR2 (germline): SGHTA, FQGNSA. The CDR3 region has the DNA TGTGCCAGCAGCTCGGGACACCAGGATCGGCCCCAGCATTTT. This translates into CASSSGHQDRPQHF.

At least ten counts were recorded for this clonotype. The chain links TRBV30 to TRBJ2-1; 8 nucleotides align to TRBD1. The V and J ends lost 5 bases and 8 bases, in that order; junction bases with no gene match: 5. Germline values: CDR1 GTSNPN, CDR2 SVGIG (reference sequence). This CDR3 region has 12 residues. The CDR3 spells CAWAGGKHEQFF. CDR3 nucleotides: TGTGCCTGGGCAGGGGGCAAACATGAGCAGTTCTTC.

The gene calls are TRBV24-1 and TRBJ2-3; TRBD1 aligns across 9 bases. This CDR3 contains 13 residues. The germline V gene has CDR1 KGHDR and CDR2 SFDVKD. V lost 9 bases and J lost 3; bases outside the gene matches: 3. In nucleotides, the CDR3 is TGTGCCACCGGGACAGGGAAGACAGATACGCAGTATTTT. Residues: CATGTGKTDTQYF.

This chain's CDR3 is CASRRNTGFSDEQYF. CDR3 sequence (DNA): TGTGCCAGCAGGAGGAACACAGGGTTTTCTGACGAGCAGTACTTC. This chain links TRBV12-3 or TRBV12-4 with TRBJ2-7, with D maybe TRBD1 (6 bases). Trimming stripped 6 bases from V and 5 bases from J, with 20 bases between. The CDR3 runs to 15 residues.

The CDR3 DNA sequence: TGCGCCAGCAGTGTTCTGGAGCAGCAGTTCTTC. This sequence encodes CASSVLEQQFF. The J gene is TRBJ2-1, the V gene TRBV10-2; unclear D gene. Germline-derived CDR1 and CDR2 are WSHSY and SAAADI. The V gene lost 4 bases and the J gene lost 11 bases, with 9 bases spanning the gap. This CDR3 spans 11 amino acids.

This clonotype has a count of ten or more. The chain employs TRBV5-5 and TRBJ2-1; 13 positions match TRBD2. Germline V gene data show CDR1 as SGHKS and CDR2 as YYEKEE (reference sequence). The CDR3 is 17 amino acids. With 4 bases clipped from V and 4 bases from J, the junction kept 8 bases outside the gene matches. The CDR3 spells CASSQGTSGNPYNEQFF. In DNA, the CDR3 is TGTGCCAGCAGCCAGGGGACTAGCGGGAACCCTTACAATGAGCAGTTCTTC.

The chain is built from TRBV4-3 and TRBJ2-3; D assignment may be TRBD1 or TRBD2 (5 bases each). Germline loops: CDR1 LGHNA, CDR2 YSLEER. The CDR3 contains 16 residues. Trimming removed 1 base at V and 6 bases at J, with 17 bases between. CDR3 bases: TGCGCCAGCAGCCAAGTTAGAGGGGCCGTCTGGGATACGCAGTATTTT. This gives the protein CASSQVRGAVWDTQYF.

This clonotype was picked up many times. The chain links TRBV7-2 to TRBJ2-4; 9 nucleotides line up with TRBD2. Trimming cost V 1 base and J 9 bases; bases outside gene matches: 13. In germline, CDR1 is SGHTA, CDR2 FQGNSA. The CDR3 consists of 17 residues. CDR3 sequence reads: CASSLGPGTSPEGIQYF. CDR3 nucleotide sequence: TGTGCCAGCAGCTTAGGTCCCGGGACTAGCCCAGAGGGCATTCAGTACTTC.

The chain carries TRBV29-1 and TRBJ2-3; 7 positions agree with TRBD2. V lost 5 bases and J lost 0; bases outside the gene matches: 2. This CDR3 has 13 residues. CDR1 and CDR2 (germline): SQVTM, ANQGSEA. The CDR3 is CSVPGGSTDTQYF. The CDR3, as DNA: TGCAGCGTTCCGGGGGGTAGCACAGATACGCAGTATTTT.

The V gene is TRBV6-4, the J gene TRBJ1-5, with D unclear. The CDR3 runs 14 residues. V dropped 3 bases and J dropped 2 bases, with 8 bases sitting between them. CDR1 is MRHNA and CDR2 is SNTAGT in the germline V gene. The CDR3 bases are TGTGCCAGCAGTGAGTTGGGAGGCAATCAGCCCCAGCATTTT. Its translation is CASSELGGNQPQHF.

There are a few counts of this clonotype. The chain couples TRBV3-1 to TRBJ1-1; D not certain. CDR1 LGHDT and CDR2 YNNKEL come from the germline V gene (reference sequence). This CDR3 region has 12 residues. The germline V and J ends were trimmed by 0 bases and 9 bases, with 8 bases remaining between them. DNA of the CDR3: TGTGCCAGCAGCCAAGAAGTGGGGAAAGCTTTCTTT. It yields the protein CASSQEVGKAFF.

This sequence joins TRBV4-2 and TRBJ2-2; D possibly uses TRBD1 or TRBD2 (5 bases each). The V gene lost 3 bases and the J gene lost 6 bases, with 14 bases spanning the gap. This CDR3 has 15 amino acids. Germline V gene lookup returns CDR1 LGHNA and CDR2 YNFKEQ. The CDR3 is CASSQRGLGSGELFF. CDR3 DNA: TGTGCCAGCAGCCAGAGGGGTTTGGGATCCGGGGAGCTGTTTTTT.

J is TRBJ2-3 and V is TRBV7-2, with D perhaps matching TRBD2 (6 bases). CDR3 length equals 15 residues. Germline lookup yields CDR1 SGHTA and CDR2 FQGNSA. Trimming took off 2 bases at V and 2 bases at J, with 11 bases between the two ends. CDR3 bases: TGTGCCAGCAGCTTATTGGCGGGATACACAGATACGCAGTATTTT. This gives the protein CASSLLAGYTDTQYF.

The V call is TRBV2, the J call TRBJ2-2, with TRBD2 identical over 7 bases. The J segment lost 0 bases and the V segment lost 8 bases, leaving 6 bases of the junction unmatched. Germline V gene sequence: CDR1 SNHLY, CDR2 FYNNEI. This CDR3 spans 15 amino acids. CDR3 region: CASGLTSPNTGELFF. In DNA, the CDR3 is TGTGCCAGCGGATTGACTAGCCCGAACACCGGGGAGCTGTTTTTT. Supplemented by reference TRBV2 and TRBJ2-2, the full variable domain reads EPEVTQTPSHQVTQMGQEVILRCVPISNHLYFYWYRQILGQKVEFLVSFYNNEISEKSEIFDDQFSVERPDGSNFTLKIRSTKLEDSAMYFCASGLTSPNTGELFFGEGSRLTVL.